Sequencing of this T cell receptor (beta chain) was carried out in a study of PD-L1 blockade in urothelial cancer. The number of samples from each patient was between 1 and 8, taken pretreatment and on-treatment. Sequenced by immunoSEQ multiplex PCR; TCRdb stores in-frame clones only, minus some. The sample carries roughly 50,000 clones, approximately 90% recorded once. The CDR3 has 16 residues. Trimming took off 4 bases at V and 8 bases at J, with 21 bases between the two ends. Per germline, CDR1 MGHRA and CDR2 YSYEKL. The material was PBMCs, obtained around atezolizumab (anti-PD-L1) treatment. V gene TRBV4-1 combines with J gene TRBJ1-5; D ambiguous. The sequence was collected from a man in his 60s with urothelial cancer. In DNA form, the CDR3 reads TGCGCCAGCAGCCCATACACTAGCCGACCTGGGGAGCCCCAGCATTTT. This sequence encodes CASSPYTSRPGEPQHF.